A single sample gave rise to the 9 T cell receptor beta chains below, sequenced in a study of T cell responses to AZD1222 COVID-19 vaccine. Using immunoSEQ multiplex PCR, the repertoire was profiled, and TCRdb retains in-frame clones only, with some absent. The sample lists 110,000 to 150,000 clones, about 94% occurring once. Specimen: peripheral blood, collected on day 0 of AZD1222 vaccination. All receptors come from an adult in good health.

CDR3 DNA sequence: TGTGCCAGCAGTTACAAAGGGGCGCAAGAGACCCAGTACTTC. Translated: CASSYKGAQETQYF. J is TRBJ2-5 and V is TRBV6-5, with D possibly TRBD1 on 5 matching bases. Germline CDR1 MNHEY, CDR2 SVGAGI. This CDR3 region has 14 residues. The V and J ends lost 2 bases and 2 bases respectively, with 9 bases between them.

The chain carries TRBV11-2 and TRBJ2-3, with 7 bases aligning to TRBD2. CDR1 and CDR2 from the germline V gene are SGHAT and FQNNGV. The V and J ends lost 1 base and 4 bases, in that order; junction bases with no gene match: 8. The CDR3 is made up of 16 amino acids. In DNA form, the CDR3 reads TGTGCCAGCAGCTTAGCATCGGCGGGAGCCCCAGATACGCAGTATTTT. This codes for CASSLASAGAPDTQYF.

The chain is built from TRBV7-2 and TRBJ2-1, with 13 bases aligning to TRBD2. Germline CDR1 reads SGHTA; CDR2 reads FQGNSA. J gave up 1 base and V 5 bases, and 8 bases lay outside the gene matches. The CDR3 is 18 amino acids. The CDR3 DNA is TGTGCCAGCAGCCATACTAGCGGGAGGGCCTTGTCCTACAATGAGCAGTTCTTC. Its translation: CASSHTSGRALSYNEQFF. The whole variable domain, remainder taken from reference TRBV7-2 and TRBJ2-1, is GAGVSQSPSNKVTEKGKDVELRCDPISGHTALYWYRQSLGQGLEFLIYFQGNSAPDKSGLPSDRFSAERTGGSVSTLTIQRTQQEDSAVYLCASSHTSGRALSYNEQFFGPGTRLTVL.

This clone appeared a few times. The chain carries TRBV9 and TRBJ2-7; 9 nucleotides line up with TRBD1. After removal of 0 bases from V and 5 bases from J, the junction contained 6 bases not matched to a gene. Germline V lookup: CDR1 SGDLS, CDR2 YYNGEE. The CDR3 spans 15 residues. CDR3 protein: CASSVAGTGHDEQYF. The DNA of the CDR3 is TGTGCCAGCAGCGTAGCCGGGACAGGGCACGACGAGCAGTACTTC.

The V and J genes are TRBV3-1 (or the pseudogene TRBV3-2) and TRBJ1-3, with no clear D. The V gene's germline CDR1 is LGHDT and CDR2 YNNKEL (reference sequence). There are 15 residues in the CDR3. V dropped 4 bases and J dropped 0 bases, with 10 bases sitting between them. CDR3 sequence: CASSLRTHSGNTIYF. CDR3 DNA: TGTGCCAGCAGCCTTAGGACTCACTCTGGAAACACCATATATTTT.

V and J are TRBV19 and TRBJ1-2; TRBD1 agrees at 10 bases. V trimming: 3 bases; J trimming: 3 bases; junction bases outside the gene matches: 4. Germline V gives CDR1 LNHDA, CDR2 SQIVND (reference sequence). This CDR3 has 15 amino acids. Here the CDR3 reads CASSIRDRGDYGYTF. CDR3 sequence (DNA): TGTGCCAGTAGTATCCGGGACAGGGGTGACTATGGCTACACCTTC. The variable domain in full, completed from reference TRBV19 and TRBJ1-2, reads DGGITQSPKYLFRKEGQNVTLSCEQNLNHDAMYWYRQDPGQGLRLIYYSQIVNDFQKGDIAEGYSVSREKKESFPLTVTSAQKNPTAFYLCASSIRDRGDYGYTFGSGTRLTVV.

V and J are TRBV9 and TRBJ1-2, with 10 bases matching TRBD1. Germline V gene lookup returns CDR1 SGDLS and CDR2 YYNGEE. The CDR3 covers 14 residues. Trimming cost V 2 bases and J 5 bases; bases outside gene matches: 3. In DNA form, the CDR3 reads TGTGCCAGCAGCGTGGGACAGGGGCCGTATGGCTACACCTTC. It codes for CASSVGQGPYGYTF.

This chain connects TRBV5-4 to TRBJ1-2; D unresolved. Germline CDR1 is SGHNT and CDR2 is YYREEE (reference sequence). This CDR3 spans 14 amino acids. V was trimmed by 0 bases and J by 1 base, leaving 7 bases between them. CDR3 residues: CASSLGGFNYGYTF. CDR3 DNA: TGTGCCAGCAGCTTGGGCGGCTTTAACTATGGCTACACCTTC. The variable domain in full, with the rest retrieved from reference TRBV5-4 and TRBJ1-2, is ETGVTQSPTHLIKTRGQQVTLRCSSQSGHNTVSWYQQALGQGPQFIFQYYREEENGRGNFPPRFSGLQFPNYSSELNVNALELDDSALYLCASSLGGFNYGYTFGSGTRLTVV.

V and J are TRBV2 and TRBJ2-4; 7 nucleotides align to TRBD1. Germline loops: CDR1 SNHLY, CDR2 FYNNEI. The CDR3 sequence is 13 residues long. Trimming took 8 bases from V and 5 from J; bases not matched to a gene: 6. The CDR3 reads CASDTGTENIQYF. CDR3 sequence (DNA): TGTGCCAGCGACACAGGGACAGAAAACATTCAGTACTTC.